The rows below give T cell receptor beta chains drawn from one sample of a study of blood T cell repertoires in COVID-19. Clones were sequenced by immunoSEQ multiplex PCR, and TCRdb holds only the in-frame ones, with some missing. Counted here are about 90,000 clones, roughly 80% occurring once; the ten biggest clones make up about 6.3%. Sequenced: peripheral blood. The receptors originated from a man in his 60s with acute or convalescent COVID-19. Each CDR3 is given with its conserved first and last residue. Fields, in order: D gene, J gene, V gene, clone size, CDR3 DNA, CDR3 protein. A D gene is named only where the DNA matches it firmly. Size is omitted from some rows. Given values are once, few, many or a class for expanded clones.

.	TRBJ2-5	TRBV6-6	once	TGTGCCAGCAGTTCCCACAGGGAAGAGACCCAGTACTTC	CASSSHREETQYF
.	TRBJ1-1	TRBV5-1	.	TGCGCCAGCAGCTTGGAGCGGGGATTTGAAGCTTTCTTT	CASSLERGFEAFF
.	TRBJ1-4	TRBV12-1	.	TGTGCCAGCAGCTTCGAGGACAGGGCGGGGGAAAAACTGTTTTTT	CASSFEDRAGEKLFF
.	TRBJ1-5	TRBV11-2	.	TGTGCCAGCAGCTCGAACTGGAATCAGCCCCAGCATTTT	CASSSNWNQPQHF
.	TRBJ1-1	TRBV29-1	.	TGCAGCGTTGAAGATCCAGGGGCGTACACTGAAGCTTTCTTT	CSVEDPGAYTEAFF
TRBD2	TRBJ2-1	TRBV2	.	TGTGCCAGCAGTGATTCGACTAGCGGGGAAAATGAGCAGTTCTTC	CASSDSTSGENEQFF
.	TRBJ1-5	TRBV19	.	TGTGCCAGTACCCTCGACTCAAATACATGGCAGCCCCAGCATTTT	CASTLDSNTWQPQHF
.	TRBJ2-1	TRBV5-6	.	TGTGCCAGCAGCTTGGACCAGGCCCGTGAGCAGTTCTTC	CASSLDQAREQFF
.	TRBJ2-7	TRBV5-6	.	TGTGCCAGCAGCTTGGACCGGGCCTACGAGCAGTACTTC	CASSLDRAYEQYF
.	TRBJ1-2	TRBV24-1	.	TGTGCCACCAGTGAGAGGAGGAGTGGCTACACCTTC	CATSERRSGYTF
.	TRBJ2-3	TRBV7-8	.	TGTGCCAGCAGCTCCCGGGAGCAGGCAGATACGCAGTATTTT	CASSSREQADTQYF
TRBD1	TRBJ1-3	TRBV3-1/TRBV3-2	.	TGTGCCAGCAGCCTCGGGACAGGGAACTCTGGAAACACCATATATTTT	CASSLGTGNSGNTIYF
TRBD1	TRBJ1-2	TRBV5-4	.	TGTGCCAGCAGCCCGCGACAGGGTACCTATGGCTACACCTTC	CASSPRQGTYGYTF
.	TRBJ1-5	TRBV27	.	TGTGCCAGCAGTTTAGAGTGGGGCGCCGGCAATCAGCCCCAGCATTTT	CASSLEWGAGNQPQHF
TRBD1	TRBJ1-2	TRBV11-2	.	TGTGCCAGCAGCTCTACAGGGGACTATGGCTACACCTTC	CASSSTGDYGYTF
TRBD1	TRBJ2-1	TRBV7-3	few	TGTGCCAGCAGCTCACAGGGGGCTCGGTACAATGAGCAGTTCTTC	CASSSQGARYNEQFF
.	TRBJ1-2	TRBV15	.	TGTGCCACCAGCAGAGGCCCCGGGAGCAGCTATGGCTACACCTTC	CATSRGPGSSYGYTF
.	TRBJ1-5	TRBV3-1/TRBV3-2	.	TGTGCCAGCAGCCCCGCTCCGAGGAGCAATCAGCCCCAGCATTTT	CASSPAPRSNQPQHF
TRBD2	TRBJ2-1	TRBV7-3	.	TGTGCCAGCAGCTTAACGACTAGCGGGGTGTACAATGAGCAGTTCTTC	CASSLTTSGVYNEQFF
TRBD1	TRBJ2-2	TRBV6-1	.	TGTGCCAGCAGTGTTCCCGGGACAGCCGGTCCCCCTTACACCGGGGAGCTGTTTTTT	CASSVPGTAGPPYTGELFF
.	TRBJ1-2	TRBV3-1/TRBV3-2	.	TGTGCCAGCAGCCAAGATAACGACAGGTCCTATGGCTACACCTTC	CASSQDNDRSYGYTF
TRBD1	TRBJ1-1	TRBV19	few	TGTGCCAGTAGTATTAGTGGCAGGGGGATGAACACTGAAGCTTTCTTT	CASSISGRGMNTEAFF
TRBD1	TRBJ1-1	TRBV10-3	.	TGTGCCATCAGGGGGGGACAGCCGAACACTGAAGCTTTCTTT	CAIRGGQPNTEAFF
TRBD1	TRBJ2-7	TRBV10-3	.	TGTGCCACCACCGGGACAGACAAGGGGGCCTCCTACGAGCAGTACTTC	CATTGTDKGASYEQYF
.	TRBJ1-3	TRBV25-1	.	TGTGCCAGCAGTGAATCCGGGGACTCTGGAAACACCATATATTTT	CASSESGDSGNTIYF
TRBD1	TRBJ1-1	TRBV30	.	TGTGCCTGGAGAGGACAGGGGAACACTGAAGCTTTCTTT	CAWRGQGNTEAFF
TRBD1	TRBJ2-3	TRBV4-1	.	TGCGCCAGCAGCCAAGATCAGGGACAGGACACAGATACGCAGTATTTT	CASSQDQGQDTDTQYF
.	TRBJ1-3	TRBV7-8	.	TGTGCCAGCAGCTTAGATTCGTATCCAGTCTCTGGAAACACCATATATTTT	CASSLDSYPVSGNTIYF
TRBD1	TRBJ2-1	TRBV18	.	TGTGCCAGCCTTCGGACAGGGGCGGACTACAATGAGCAGTTCTTC	CASLRTGADYNEQFF
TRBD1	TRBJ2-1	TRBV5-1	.	TGCGCCAGCAGCTTCTGGGACAGGGGGTACCCTGAGCAGTTCTTC	CASSFWDRGYPEQFF
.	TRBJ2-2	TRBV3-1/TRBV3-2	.	TGTGCCAGCAGCCAGACTCAGGGTTCGGGCACCGGGGAGCTGTTTTTT	CASSQTQGSGTGELFF
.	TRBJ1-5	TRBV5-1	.	TGCGCCAGCAGCCCCGGAGGTCTACTCAATCAGCCCCAGCATTTT	CASSPGGLLNQPQHF